The sequence of this TCR beta chain was determined in a study of siplizumab effects on memory and regulatory T cells. Findings and limits, study-wide: Apparently more diverse than memory cells, naive T cells also seemed major alloresponse contributors. Alloreactive sequences traceable to unstimulated CD4+ memory cells were significantly reduced by siplizumab. The majority of clones, roughly 75-95% of proliferating CD4+ or CD8+ clones, lacked an assignable naive or memory phenotype.

Assay used: immunoSEQ multiplex PCR; TCRdb lists only in-frame clones, some missing. This sample has tens of thousands of clones; around 96% occur once, and the top ten carry about 0.1%. V was cut by 2 bases and J by 4 bases, with 9 bases left in between. This CDR3 comprises 13 residues. Germline CDR1 reads SGDLS; CDR2 reads YYNGEE. This clone was seen a handful of times. The target antigen is unknown. The chain uses TRBV9 and TRBJ1-1; a weak D match, TRBD1 (5 bases). Sequencing was carried out using naive CD8+ T cells sorted from blood. The receptor's source is a human donor in good health. As DNA, the CDR3 is TGTGCCAGCAGCGTTGGGGGGACCACTGAAGCTTTCTTT. It translates to CASSVGGTTEAFF.